The 18 T cell receptor beta chains below were found in one sample sequenced in a study of identifying expanded T cells in peripheral blood. Only in-frame clones appear in the TCRdb table, and some are missing; sequencing was by immunoSEQ multiplex PCR. The sample includes some 95,000 clones, approximately 88% seen only once; the top ten take 4.5% to 7%. The material sequenced was blood. The receptors come from a person between 18 and 75 years old in good health.

The V call is TRBV7-9, the J call TRBJ1-2; D unresolved. The CDR3 totals 14 residues. The germline CDR1 and CDR2 sequences are SEHNR and FQNEAQ (reference sequence). The ends were cut back, 1 base at V and 2 bases at J, with 8 bases in the middle. The CDR3 DNA reads as TGTGCCAGCAGCTTAGTTGCGGGAAACTATGGCTACACCTTC. Encoded protein: CASSLVAGNYGYTF. The whole variable domain, filled in from reference TRBV7-9 and TRBJ1-2, reads DTGVSQNPRHKITKRGQNVTFRCDPISEHNRLYWYRQTLGQGPEFLTYFQNEAQLEKSRLLSDRFSAERPKGSFSTLEIQRTEQGDSAMYLCASSLVAGNYGYTFGSGTRLTVV.

The gene calls are TRBV7-2 and TRBJ1-3, with D possibly matching TRBD1 (6 bases). The CDR3 consists of 18 residues. V was cut by 7 bases and J by 0 bases, with 22 bases left in between. Germline V gives CDR1 SGHTA, CDR2 FQGNSA. In DNA, the CDR3 is TGTGCCAGCACCCCAACCGGGGGCAACAGCTTCTCTGGAAACACCATATATTTT. Its protein product is CASTPTGGNSFSGNTIYF. Full variable domain (remainder filled in from reference TRBV7-2 and TRBJ1-3): GAGVSQSPSNKVTEKGKDVELRCDPISGHTALYWYRQSLGQGLEFLIYFQGNSAPDKSGLPSDRFSAERTGGSVSTLTIQRTQQEDSAVYLCASTPTGGNSFSGNTIYFGEGSWLTVV.

The chain links TRBV6-5 to TRBJ1-2, with D possibly TRBD1 on 6 matching bases. Per the germline V gene, CDR1 is MNHEY and CDR2 is SVGAGI. V was shortened by 0 bases and J by 6 bases, with 17 bases between the two germline ends. This CDR3 is built from 16 residues. CDR3 nucleotides: TGTGCCAGCAGTTACTCGACGGGGGGCCCAACTGATGGCTACACCTTC. This gives the protein CASSYSTGGPTDGYTF.

This chain uses TRBV2 with TRBJ2-2; D uncertain. The V end was cut by 4 bases, the J end by 6 bases, with 12 bases between. Looked up from germline, CDR1 is SNHLY and CDR2 is FYNNEI. CDR3 length: 14 residues. The CDR3 coding sequence is TGTGCCAGCAGTGCACGGACCCTGTCCGGGGAGCTGTTTTTT. As protein: CASSARTLSGELFF.

This chain links TRBV5-1 with TRBJ2-7; a weak D match, TRBD1 (6 bases). Trimming took 3 bases from V and 4 from J, leaving 11 bases between them. Looked up from germline, CDR1 is SGHRS and CDR2 is YFSETQ. This CDR3 comprises 13 residues. The chain's CDR3 is CASSSGQFYEQYF. The DNA of the CDR3 is TGCGCCAGCAGCTCCGGACAGTTTTACGAGCAGTACTTC.

J is TRBJ1-6 and V is TRBV30; 9 positions agree with TRBD1. After removal of 3 bases from V and 7 bases from J, the junction contained 16 bases not matched to a gene. The germline CDR1 and CDR2 sequences are GTSNPN and SVGIG (reference sequence). The CDR3 contains 18 residues. The CDR3 region is CAWSISAGTGSRNSPLHF. The DNA of the CDR3 is TGTGCCTGGAGCATTTCTGCCGGGACAGGGAGTAGGAATTCACCCCTCCACTTT. The full variable domain, with the rest looked up from reference TRBV30 and TRBJ1-6, is SQTIHQWPATLVQPVGSPLSLECTVEGTSNPNLYWYRQAAGRGLQLLFYSVGIGQISSEVPQNLSASRPQDRQFILSSKKLLLSDSGFYLCAWSISAGTGSRNSPLHFGNGTRLTVT.

The CDR3 is CASSFTRALSGANVLTF. The CDR3, as DNA: TGCGCCAGCAGCTTCACCAGGGCCCTCTCTGGGGCCAACGTCCTGACTTTC. V is TRBV5-1 and J is TRBJ2-6; D is perhaps TRBD1 (5 bases). This CDR3 has 17 residues. Germline assignment: CDR1 SGHRS and CDR2 YFSETQ. Trimming cost V 2 bases and J 0 bases, with 12 bases left between them.

The J gene is TRBJ2-7, the V gene TRBV25-1; 7 bases are a match to TRBD1. Germline V lookup: CDR1 MGHDK, CDR2 SYGVNS. The V and J ends lost 1 base and 3 bases, in that order; junction bases with no gene match: 9. The CDR3 is 16 amino acids. The CDR3: CASSEFPPGGFYEQYF. The CDR3 DNA sequence: TGTGCCAGCAGTGAATTTCCCCCAGGGGGTTTCTACGAGCAGTACTTC.

This chain links TRBV19 with TRBJ1-4; 10 positions match TRBD1. Unmatched junction bases numbered 7, after V lost 7 bases and J lost 8 bases. Germline CDR1 is LNHDA and CDR2 is SQIVND (reference sequence). The CDR3 runs 14 residues. Written as DNA, the CDR3 is TGTGCCAGTAACGACAGGGGGCTCCGAGAAAAACTGTTTTTT. Translation gives CASNDRGLREKLFF.

The chain links TRBV7-7 to TRBJ2-3; no definite D call. Trimming took 5 bases from V and 2 from J, leaving 11 bases between them. This CDR3 is built from 14 residues. CDR1 and CDR2 (germline): SSHAT, FNYEAQ (reference sequence). The CDR3 bases are TGTGCCAGCAGCCCGGGCCCATCCACAGATACGCAGTATTTT. It encodes CASSPGPSTDTQYF.

V and J are TRBV6-5 and TRBJ1-1; D remains ambiguous. Germline CDR1 and CDR2: MNHEY and SVGAGI. This CDR3 region has 11 residues. V lost 6 bases to trimming and J lost 9 bases, with 11 bases between them. CDR3 amino acids: CASSLQRQAFF. The CDR3 DNA reads as TGTGCCAGCAGCCTTCAACGTCAAGCTTTCTTT.

J is TRBJ1-1 and V is TRBV7-9; TRBD1 matches 10 bases. In germline, CDR1 is SEHNR, CDR2 FQNEAQ (reference sequence). The CDR3 is 15 residues long. V lost 7 bases and J lost 7; bases outside the gene matches: 12. The CDR3 here is CASTAGQGPFGEAFF. The CDR3 bases are TGTGCCAGCACCGCGGGACAGGGGCCGTTCGGTGAAGCTTTCTTT.

V usage is TRBV9 and J usage is TRBJ1-2, with a possible D match to TRBD1 (5 bases). The CDR3 is 14 residues long. V dropped 4 bases and J dropped 2 bases, with 12 bases sitting between them. Per the germline V gene, CDR1 is SGDLS and CDR2 is YYNGEE. The CDR3 loop reads CASSPGGGNYGYTF. CDR3 DNA: TGTGCCAGCAGCCCCGGGGGGGGGAACTATGGCTACACCTTC.

This clone occurred once. V usage is TRBV29-1 and J usage is TRBJ2-3; 9 bases fit TRBD1. Germline trimming cut 5 bases from V and 3 bases from J; bases unmatched to any gene: 9. From germline, CDR1 is SQVTM and CDR2 ANQGSEA. The CDR3 is 15 residues long. CDR3 sequence reads: CSVLLGTGRTDTQYF. Written as DNA, the CDR3 is TGCAGCGTTCTCCTAGGGACAGGGCGGACAGATACGCAGTATTTT.

The V call is TRBV5-1, the J call TRBJ1-3; D is possibly TRBD1 (6 bases). CDR3 size: 13 residues. Germline assignment: CDR1 SGHRS and CDR2 YFSETQ. Trimming took 6 bases from V and 1 from J, leaving 8 bases between them. CDR3: CASKGGSGNTIYF. CDR3 nucleotide sequence: TGCGCCAGCAAGGGGGGGTCTGGAAACACCATATATTTT.

This CDR3 reads CASSASSYEQYF. The CDR3 DNA reads as TGTGCCAGCAGCGCGAGCTCCTACGAGCAGTACTTC. The V call is TRBV5-4, the J call TRBJ2-7; D call uncertain. The CDR3 covers 12 residues. CDR1 and CDR2 from the germline V gene are SGHNT and YYREEE (reference sequence). Between the trimmed V and J ends, which lost 4 bases and 0 bases, there was a span of 5 bases.

The chain recombines TRBV14 with TRBJ2-7; D is uncertain. The CDR3 totals 19 residues. From germline, CDR1 is SGHDN and CDR2 FVKESK. Trimming removed 1 base at V and 2 bases at J, with 24 bases between. DNA for the CDR3: TGTGCCAGCAGCCAAGCGTATAGAACAACGATATATCCTCCCTACGAGCAGTACTTC. This sequence encodes CASSQAYRTTIYPPYEQYF.

The V gene is TRBV5-1, the J gene TRBJ2-1, with D possibly matching TRBD1 (5 bases). The germline CDR1 and CDR2 sequences are SGHRS and YFSETQ. This CDR3 comprises 12 residues. Trimming shortened V by 4 bases and J by 7 bases, and 9 bases separated the two germline ends. Here the CDR3 reads CASSTPGNEQFF. The DNA of the CDR3 is TGCGCCAGCAGCACTCCAGGGAATGAGCAGTTCTTC. The variable domain in full, with the rest retrieved from reference TRBV5-1 and TRBJ2-1, is KAGVTQTPRYLIKTRGQQVTLSCSPISGHRSVSWYQQTPGQGLQFLFEYFSETQRNKGNFPGRFSGRQFSNSRSEMNVSTLELGDSALYLCASSTPGNEQFFGPGTRLTVL.